This TCR beta chain was profiled in a study of T cells after posttransplantation cyclophosphamide. The CDR3 has 16 residues. Trimming removed 4 bases from V and 4 bases from J, with 16 bases in between. Germline V gives CDR1 LGHNA, CDR2 YNFKEQ. Assay: immunoSEQ multiplex PCR; the TCRdb copy retains only in-frame clones and omits some. The data contain about 32,000 clones, about 91% of them singletons. Cells defined as naive were viable CD3+CD4+ or CD3+CD8+ and CCR7+CD45RA+CD45RO-CD95-CD27+CD28+. V is TRBV4-2 and J is TRBJ2-2; possibly TRBD2 for D (7 bases). This receptor was obtained from a man under 40 in good health and a related stem cell transplant donor. Sequenced material: naive CD4+ T cells sorted from blood. The CDR3 nucleotides read TGTGCCAGCAGCCCCCGGGGGGCTTCGATCACCGGGGAGCTGTTTTTT. Encoded protein: CASSPRGASITGELFF.